This T cell receptor (beta chain) was recorded in a study of Graves' ophthalmopathy and Graves' hyperthyroidism. About the research overall: Prior to any treatment, peripheral blood was collected at the time of initial diagnosis.

Other autoimmune diseases, uncontrolled infections, pregnancy or lactation led to the exclusion of patients. Clinical symptoms and serum thyroxine were used for diagnosis; TRAb, thyroid ultrasound and orbital computed tomography were also relied on. This clonotype appeared a few times. Its antigen is as yet unknown. General study points: Blood also carried most expanded thyroid clonotypes exceeding 0.001 frequency.

Using RNA transcripts, the TCR beta CDR3 regions were amplified. First-round RT-PCR with HTBI primers preceded a second-round multiplex PCR. TCRdb reanalysed the multiplex PCR reads using MiXCR and keeps one entry per CDR3 protein. The table lists around 660,000 distinct CDR3 sequences, about 40% of them singletons. The sequenced material came from peripheral blood. The receptor was isolated from an adult man with Graves' ophthalmopathy.

This chain's CDR3 is CASSPREVGTQYF. CDR3 bases: TGTGCCAGCAGCCCCCGGGAGGTCGGGACCCAGTACTTC. The rearrangement links TRBV5-4 to TRBJ2-5; 7 positions agree with TRBD2. The CDR3 runs to 13 residues. Trimming at V came to 4 bases and at J to 7 bases, leaving 7 bases not matched to a gene. Germline CDR1 reads SGHNT; CDR2 reads YYREEE (reference sequence).